Below are 19 T cell receptor beta chains sequenced from a single sample in a study of low-dose radiotherapy and immunotherapy resistance in tumors. Time point of the sample: after trial treatment. Treatment noted: LDRT plus nivolumab, ipilimumab, low-dose cyclophosphamide and aspirin (RACIN trial). With TRAV- and TRBV-specific primers, first-strand cDNA was made, covering the alpha and beta chains. TCRs were amplified for approximately 21 PCR cycles with a constant-region primer and V-primer adapter. TCRdb called the reads again in MiXCR, with one record for every CDR3 protein. The sample holds about 58,000 distinct CDR3 sequences, 23% seen once. The specimen was PBMCs, collected after low-dose radiotherapy plus immunotherapy. The receptors shown here come from a male donor with prostate cancer.

This clonotype was recorded at least ten times. The chain couples TRBV28 to TRBJ2-3; TRBD2 is a possible D gene (6 bases). Trimming stripped 5 bases from V and 0 bases from J, with 12 bases between. The CDR3 covers 15 residues. Germline loops: CDR1 MDHEN, CDR2 SYDVKM. The CDR3 here is CASSRWTTSTDTQYF. CDR3 DNA: TGTGCCAGCAGTAGATGGACTACTAGCACAGATACGCAGTATTTT.

The sample holds many counts of this clonotype. This chain joins TRBV20-1 and TRBJ2-7; weak D call: TRBD1 (6 bases). V lost 5 bases, J lost 3 bases, and 11 bases lay in between. Germline-derived CDR1 and CDR2 are DFQATT and SNEGSKA (reference sequence). The CDR3 is 12 residues long. The CDR3 DNA reads TGCAGTGCTGCGGACAGTAACTACGAGCAGTACTTC. It encodes CSAADSNYEQYF.

Ten or more counts support this clonotype. This chain joins TRBV28 and TRBJ1-6; 10 nucleotides line up with TRBD1. J was trimmed by 9 bases and V by 5 bases; bases with no gene match: 7. This CDR3 region has 15 residues. Germline lookup yields CDR1 MDHEN and CDR2 SYDVKM. The CDR3 sequence: CASSAGQGEGSPLHF. The CDR3 DNA follows: TGTGCCAGCAGTGCCGGACAGGGGGAAGGTTCACCCCTCCACTTT.

Note on this clonotype: It may be a read error: a sequence one base away is much more abundant. This rearrangement joins TRBV7-2 to TRBJ2-1; weak D call: TRBD1 (5 bases). The CDR3 is 12 amino acids. Germline CDR1 SGHTA, CDR2 FQGNSA. Between the trimmed V and J ends, which lost 6 bases and 10 bases, there was a span of 13 bases. CDR3: CASSQGSHEQFF. DNA of the CDR3: TGTGCCAGCAGTCAGGGATCCCACGAGCAGTTCTTC.

Worth noting for this clonotype: A far larger clone is only one base removed, so a read error is likely. The chain carries TRBV10-3 and TRBJ2-1; 13 bases are a match to TRBD2. V lost 5 bases, J lost 10 bases, and 5 bases stayed unmatched. This CDR3 is built from 14 residues. The germline V gene has CDR1 ENHRY and CDR2 SYGVKD. CDR3 in amino acids: CAISTSGGAGEQFF. The CDR3 DNA follows: TGTGCCATCAGTACTAGCGGGGGGGCGGGCGAGCAGTTCTTC.

The chain employs TRBV28 and TRBJ2-7; 8 bases map to TRBD1. Germline V gene lookup returns CDR1 MDHEN and CDR2 SYDVKM. Germline trimming cut 8 bases from V and 7 bases from J; bases unmatched to any gene: 10. The CDR3 extends over 13 amino acids. CDR3 loop: CASAPGQAGEQYF. The CDR3 DNA reads as TGTGCCAGCGCACCGGGACAGGCGGGGGAGCAGTACTTC.

This clonotype was counted many times. The chain uses TRBV5-6 and TRBJ2-2; D might be TRBD1 or TRBD2, each matching 6 bases. Trimming left V 9 bases short and J 1 base short, with 19 bases between. This CDR3 has 16 residues. Looked up from germline, CDR1 is SGHDT and CDR2 is YYEEEE. CDR3 DNA: TGTGCCACTCGTGGGGGGCGCATGGGGAACACCGGGGAGCTGTTTTTT. It yields the protein CATRGGRMGNTGELFF.

This chain uses TRBV20-1 with TRBJ1-5; 9 nucleotides match TRBD1. The junction had 6 bases not matched to a gene; V was cut back by 5 bases and J by 4 bases. Germline values: CDR1 DFQATT, CDR2 SNEGSKA (reference sequence). The CDR3 extends over 14 amino acids. CDR3 coding DNA: TGCAGTGCTGCGGGACAGGGTGTAAATCAGCCCCAGCATTTT. Amino acid sequence: CSAAGQGVNQPQHF.

This clonotype has only a few counts. The chain has TRBV11-3 and TRBJ2-3; perhaps TRBD2 as D (7 bases). The CDR3 extends over 14 amino acids. The germline V gene has CDR1 SGHNT and CDR2 YENEEA. The V and J ends lost 5 bases and 2 bases respectively, with 11 bases between them. The CDR3 loop reads CASSVRGATDTQYF. Written as DNA, the CDR3 is TGTGCCAGCAGCGTCCGGGGGGCCACAGATACGCAGTATTTT.

Regarding this clonotype: A far bigger clonotype differs at one base, so this is likely a read error. This chain uses TRBV23-1 with TRBJ2-7, with D perhaps TRBD2 (6 bases). TRBV23-1 has ORF status, its function being uncertain. The CDR3 sequence is 16 residues long. With 3 bases removed from V and 7 bases from J, the gap between germline ends came to 22 bases. The CDR3 spells CASSHQTGTGYNEQYF. The CDR3 DNA sequence: TGCGCCAGCAGTCACCAAACCGGGACTGGGTACAATGAGCAGTACTTC.

This clonotype has a count of ten or more. The chain has TRBV21-1 and TRBJ2-1; the table names TRBD1, a call not compared with the DNA. TRBV21-1 corresponds to a pseudogene. This CDR3 region has 16 residues. CDR3 sequence reads: CASSPPGTGPYNEQFF. The CDR3 DNA reads as TGTGCCAGCAGCCCCCCCGGGACAGGGCCCTACAATGAGCAGTTCTTC.

On this clonotype itself: This likely came from a read error, as a far larger clone is one base away. V usage is TRBV7-2 and J usage is TRBJ2-5; D not certain. V was cut by 1 base and J by 11 bases, with 17 bases left in between. CDR1 is SGHTA, CDR2 FQGNSA, per germline. This CDR3 contains 14 residues. Written as DNA, the CDR3 is TGTGCCAGCAGCTTAGATTTTAGCTCCTATGAGCAGTACTTC. Its translation: CASSLDFSSYEQYF.

This clonotype was seen many times. This sequence joins TRBV30 and TRBJ2-7; 12 nucleotides line up with TRBD2. V shed 3 bases, J shed 0 bases, and the junction held 6 bases outside the gene matches. From germline, CDR1 is GTSNPN and CDR2 SVGIG (reference sequence). The CDR3 length is 16 residues. The CDR3 spells CAWSRLAGALSYEQYF. The CDR3 DNA sequence: TGTGCCTGGAGCCGACTAGCGGGAGCCCTCTCCTACGAGCAGTACTTC.

In its sample, this clonotype was seen many times. The genes are TRBV20-1 and TRBJ2-3; D unclear. Germline V gives CDR1 DFQATT, CDR2 SNEGSKA (reference sequence). The V end lost 6 bases, the J end lost 2 bases, and 9 bases lay between the germline ends. This CDR3 comprises 12 residues. The CDR3 loop reads CSAPLNTDTQYF. The CDR3 DNA is TGCAGTGCGCCCTTAAACACAGATACGCAGTATTTT.

In its sample, this clonotype was seen many times. The chain is built from TRBV6-5 and TRBJ1-1; a weak D match, TRBD1 (5 bases). The CDR3 spans 15 residues. The V gene lost 4 bases and the J gene lost 6 bases, with 18 bases spanning the gap. Germline CDR1 MNHEY, CDR2 SVGAGI. Written as DNA, the CDR3 is TGTGCCAGCAGTTCTAGCATCACAGCGGGGGCTGAAGCTTTCTTT. Residues: CASSSSITAGAEAFF.

The J gene is TRBJ2-7, the V gene TRBV9; either TRBD1 or TRBD2 may fit D (6 bases each). V lost 3 bases to trimming and J lost 4 bases, with 14 bases between them. The CDR3 totals 14 residues. Germline CDR1 reads SGDLS; CDR2 reads YYNGEE. This CDR3 is CASSAGQGTYEQYF. The DNA of the CDR3 is TGTGCCAGCAGCGCGGGACAAGGGACTTACGAGCAGTACTTC.

CDR3 in amino acids: CASSPPGRDSYNEQFF. The CDR3 nucleotides are TGTGCCAGCAGCCCGCCGGGACGCGATTCCTACAATGAGCAGTTCTTC. The rearrangement links TRBV5-4 to TRBJ2-1; D possibly uses TRBD1 or TRBD2 (5 bases each). V was clipped by 4 bases and J by 1 base, with 15 bases between them. The CDR3 runs to 16 residues. CDR1 and CDR2 from the germline V gene are SGHNT and YYREEE (reference sequence).

A word on this clonotype: A read error likely explains this, since a far larger clone differs by one base. The rearrangement links TRBV14 to TRBJ2-7; tentatively, D is TRBD1 (6 bases). Trimming took off 1 base at V and 7 bases at J, with 17 bases between the two ends. Germline loops: CDR1 SGHDN, CDR2 FVKESK. This CDR3 has 15 residues. CDR3 in amino acids: CASSQGGGQSNEQYF. CDR3 DNA sequence: TGTGCCAGCAGCCAAGGGGGCGGACAGTCCAATGAGCAGTACTTC.

The sample holds many counts of this clonotype. The CDR3 loop is CSVGTSGSLPDTQYF. CDR3 coding DNA: TGCAGCGTAGGGACTAGCGGGAGCTTGCCAGATACGCAGTATTTT. This chain joins TRBV29-1 and TRBJ2-3; 14 bases line up with TRBD2. J was trimmed by 4 bases and V by 6 bases; bases with no gene match: 6. Germline-derived CDR1 and CDR2 are SQVTM and ANQGSEA. The CDR3 consists of 15 residues.